This TCR beta chain is from a study of cytomegalovirus exposure and HLA in healthy donors. Overall study results and limits: Subsequent analysis found a tendency for first-cohort TCR clusters to co-occur within the 95 to 150 validation repertoires.

Germline assignment: CDR1 SNHLY and CDR2 FYNNEI. The CDR3 length is 12 residues. V lost 6 bases to trimming and J lost 3 bases, with 9 bases between them. Turning to this clone: What it binds is unknown.

The repertoire was sequenced with immunoSEQ multiplex PCR; TCRdb's copy has only in-frame clones and lacks some. The sample contains approximately 280,000 clones, approximately 88% of which appear only once. The receptor was isolated from a woman aged 18 to 35 in good health and CMV-seronegative. The chain employs TRBV2 and TRBJ2-7; D unclear. Input material: PBMCs. The CDR3 reads CASSDDNYEQYF. DNA for the CDR3: TGTGCCAGCAGCGATGACAACTACGAGCAGTACTTC.